This record looks at one T cell receptor beta chain sequence and its context. The antigen remains unidentified. These data belong to a study of tumor-infiltrating lymphocytes in localized non-small cell lung cancer. Here immunoSEQ multiplex PCR was the method, and the copy in TCRdb shows in-frame clones only, minus some. The sample contains thousands of clones, around 66% of which appear only once. General study points: Different pieces of the same tissue went to different assays, confounding technical variation with intratumor heterogeneity.

The specimen was uninvolved lung tissue not adjacent to the tumor. The TCR sequence derives from a human donor with non-small cell lung cancer.

CDR3 sequence: CSVEGRLDVAGMMGQYF. In DNA form, the CDR3 reads TGCAGCGTTGAAGGGAGACTAGATGTTGCAGGGATGATGGGGCAGTATTTT. The chain carries TRBV29-1 and TRBJ2-3; D is perhaps TRBD2 (6 bases). There are 17 residues in the CDR3. Per the germline V gene, CDR1 is SQVTM and CDR2 is ANQGSEA. Deletions cut 1 base from V and 11 bases from J, with 28 bases between.